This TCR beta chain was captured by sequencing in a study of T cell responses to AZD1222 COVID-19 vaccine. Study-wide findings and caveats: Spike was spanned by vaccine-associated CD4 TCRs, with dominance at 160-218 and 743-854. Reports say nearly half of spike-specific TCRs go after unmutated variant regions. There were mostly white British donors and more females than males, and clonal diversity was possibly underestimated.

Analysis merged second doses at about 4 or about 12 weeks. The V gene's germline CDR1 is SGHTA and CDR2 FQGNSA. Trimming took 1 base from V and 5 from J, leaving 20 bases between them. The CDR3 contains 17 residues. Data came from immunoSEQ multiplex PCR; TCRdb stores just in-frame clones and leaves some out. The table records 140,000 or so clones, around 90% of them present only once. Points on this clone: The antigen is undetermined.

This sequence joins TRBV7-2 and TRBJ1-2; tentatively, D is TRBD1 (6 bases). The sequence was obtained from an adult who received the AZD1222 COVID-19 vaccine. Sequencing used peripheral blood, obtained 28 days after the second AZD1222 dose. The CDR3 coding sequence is TGTGCCAGCAGCTTAGGGGGGGCAGGGTCCGGGCAATATGGCTACACCTTC. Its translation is CASSLGGAGSGQYGYTF.